This T cell receptor (beta chain) comes out of a study of OX40 agonist ivuxolimab in advanced cancers. Study-wide context: Treatment of patients was with ivuxolimab, an agonistic anti-OX40 (CD134) antibody. Dose-escalation patients had hepatocellular carcinoma, melanoma, renal cell or head and neck cancer.

The CDR3 extends over 14 amino acids. The V gene's germline CDR1 is SGHRS and CDR2 YFSETQ. V trimming: 0 bases; J trimming: 6 bases; junction bases outside the gene matches: 5. TCRdb's table, derived via immunoSEQ multiplex PCR, lists solely in-frame clones and lacks some. Seen here are about 79,000 clones, 85% to 90% observed once, and the top ten hold under 15%. Specimen: CD4+ or CD8+ T cells sorted from blood, collected in a trial of the OX40 agonist ivuxolimab. The chain joins TRBV5-1 to TRBJ1-1, with 7 bases that match TRBD1. The TCR comes from an adult with an advanced solid tumor such as melanoma, head and neck, liver or kidney cancer. CDR3 bases: TGCGCCAGCAGCTTGGGACAGGGTCCACCTGAAGCTTTCTTT. It translates to CASSLGQGPPEAFF.